The 24 T cell receptor beta chains in this list originate from one sample, sequenced in a study of cytotoxic CD8 clonotypes in ibrutinib-treated CLL. Produced via immunoSEQ multiplex PCR; TCRdb's table is partial and in-frame only. The sample has about 160,000 clones, approximately 77% seen once. This material consisted of PBMCs, taken after 12 months of ibrutinib treatment. These receptors were collected from a human donor with chronic lymphocytic leukemia.

The J gene is TRBJ2-6, the V gene TRBV29-1, with D perhaps matching TRBD2 (5 bases). The V end lost 6 bases, the J end lost 0 bases, and 12 bases lay between the germline ends. Germline values: CDR1 SQVTM, CDR2 ANQGSEA. There are 15 residues in the CDR3. The CDR3, as DNA: TGCAGCGTCCCTCGGGGTCCCTCTGGGGCCAACGTCCTGACTTTC. Translated, it gives CSVPRGPSGANVLTF.

The genes are TRBV21-1 and TRBJ2-1; the D call in the table, TRBD2, was not verified against the DNA. TRBV21-1 is a pseudogene. CDR3 length: 18 residues. This CDR3 reads CASSPLGLAGFGYNEQFF. CDR3 nucleotides: TGTGCCAGCAGCCCCCTAGGACTAGCGGGATTTGGATACAATGAGCAGTTCTTC.

The CDR3 DNA follows: TGTGCCAGCGGGAAGGACGGTAGCAATCAGCCCCAGCATTTT. It yields the protein CASGKDGSNQPQHF. The chain couples TRBV2 to TRBJ1-5; D not resolved. In germline, CDR1 is SNHLY, CDR2 FYNNEI. The germline V and J ends were trimmed by 8 bases and 0 bases, with 11 bases remaining between them. The CDR3 covers 14 residues.

This chain joins TRBV11-2 and TRBJ2-1; D is perhaps TRBD2 (5 bases). The CDR3 is made up of 15 amino acids. V dropped 5 bases and J dropped 6 bases, with 17 bases sitting between them. Germline CDR1 SGHAT, CDR2 FQNNGV. CDR3 residues: CASSLGSRESNEQFF. The CDR3 region has the DNA TGTGCCAGCAGCCTCGGGTCCCGGGAAAGCAATGAGCAGTTCTTC. The full variable domain, rest sourced from reference TRBV11-2 and TRBJ2-1, is EAGVAQSPRYKIIEKRQSVAFWCNPISGHATLYWYQQILGQGPKLLIQFQNNGVVDDSQLPKDRFSAERLKGVDSTLKIQPAKLEDSAVYLCASSLGSRESNEQFFGPGTRLTVL.

The V gene is TRBV6-5, the J gene TRBJ1-1, with D possibly being TRBD1 (5 bases). V dropped 8 bases and J dropped 6 bases, with 16 bases sitting between them. Looked up from germline, CDR1 is MNHEY and CDR2 is SVGAGI. CDR3 size: 13 residues. The CDR3 DNA is TGTGCCAGCGGTGGGGCTTCACACCCTGAAGCTTTCTTT. It yields the protein CASGGASHPEAFF.

The chain employs TRBV5-4 and TRBJ2-5; 7 positions agree with TRBD1. The CDR3 contains 14 residues. V was clipped by 4 bases and J by 2 bases; unmatched bases: 5. CDR1 is SGHNT and CDR2 is YYREEE in the germline V gene (reference sequence). The CDR3 nucleotides are TGTGCCAGCAGCAAAGGACAGGTTCAAGAGACCCAGTACTTC. This sequence encodes CASSKGQVQETQYF. Full variable domain (remainder filled in from reference TRBV5-4 and TRBJ2-5): ETGVTQSPTHLIKTRGQQVTLRCSSQSGHNTVSWYQQALGQGPQFIFQYYREEENGRGNFPPRFSGLQFPNYSSELNVNALELDDSALYLCASSKGQVQETQYFGPGTRLLVL.

The rearrangement links TRBV2 to TRBJ2-6, with D uncertain. The germline CDR1 and CDR2 sequences are SNHLY and FYNNEI. Trimming left V 7 bases short and J 0 bases short, with 10 bases between. CDR3 length equals 15 residues. The CDR3 loop is CASTQKSSGANVLTF. The CDR3 coding sequence is TGTGCCAGCACACAGAAGAGCTCTGGGGCCAACGTCCTGACTTTC.

The chain uses TRBV5-4 and TRBJ2-1; 8 nucleotides agree with TRBD2. The CDR3 covers 16 residues. Germline loops: CDR1 SGHNT, CDR2 YYREEE (reference sequence). V gave up 0 bases and J gave up 7 bases; unmatched junction bases: 9. CDR3 amino acids: CASSLEGGTSQNEQFF. The CDR3 bases are TGTGCCAGCAGCTTGGAGGGGGGGACTAGTCAAAATGAGCAGTTCTTC.

This chain links TRBV15 with TRBJ1-1, with D perhaps TRBD1 (5 bases). From germline, CDR1 is LNHNV and CDR2 YYDKDF (reference sequence). The germline V and J ends were trimmed by 1 base and 1 base, with 10 bases remaining between them. The CDR3 runs to 15 residues. CDR3 coding DNA: TGTGCCACCAGCAGAGGTTGGGGGACGAACACTGAAGCTTTCTTT. This encodes CATSRGWGTNTEAFF.

The J gene is TRBJ2-1, the V gene TRBV6-5; tentative D call: TRBD1 (6 bases). The CDR3 covers 12 residues. CDR1 and CDR2 (germline): MNHEY, SVGAGI. Trimming pared 5 bases from V and 7 bases from J, leaving 9 bases between. Here the CDR3 DNA reads TGTGCCAGCAGTCAGAGGGGGAATGAGCAGTTCTTC. Encoded protein: CASSQRGNEQFF.

This clone was seen a handful of times. The chain uses TRBV18 and TRBJ2-6; 16 bases fit TRBD2. Germline CDR1 and CDR2: KGHSH and LQKENI. Trimming cost V 3 bases and J 4 bases; bases outside gene matches: 6. The CDR3 is 19 amino acids. CDR3 sequence (DNA): TGTGCCAGCTCACCGGGACTAGCGGGGGGGCCTCCCGGGGCCAACGTCCTGACTTTC. Its protein product is CASSPGLAGGPPGANVLTF.

The genes are TRBV9 and TRBJ1-5; D remains ambiguous. The germline V and J ends were trimmed by 2 bases and 4 bases, with 7 bases remaining between them. Looked up from germline, CDR1 is SGDLS and CDR2 is YYNGEE. The CDR3 has 13 amino acids. The CDR3 region is CASSVSGNQPQHF. The DNA for the CDR3 is TGTGCCAGCAGCGTTTCAGGAAATCAGCCCCAGCATTTT.

V gene TRBV28 combines with J gene TRBJ2-5, with D perhaps assigned TRBD1 or TRBD2 (5 bases each). The V gene lost 2 bases and the J gene lost 5 bases, with 15 bases spanning the gap. The CDR3 sequence is 15 residues long. The germline V gene has CDR1 MDHEN and CDR2 SYDVKM. The CDR3 DNA reads as TGTGCCAGCAGTTTAGATGCAGGGCGGGTGGAGACCCAGTACTTC. It codes for CASSLDAGRVETQYF.

J is TRBJ2-7 and V is TRBV28, with D possibly matching TRBD1 (6 bases). CDR1 is MDHEN, CDR2 SYDVKM, per germline. V lost 6 bases and J lost 7, with 13 bases in between. The CDR3 covers 12 residues. The CDR3 loop is CASRDSLLEQYF. DNA for the CDR3: TGTGCCAGCAGGGACAGTCTCTTGGAGCAGTACTTC.

V and J are TRBV5-1 and TRBJ2-1; 12 positions agree with TRBD2. V lost 0 bases and J lost 8; bases outside the gene matches: 6. CDR1 is SGHRS, CDR2 YFSETQ, per germline. The CDR3 has 16 residues. The CDR3 is CASSLASSGGADEQFF. In nucleotides, the CDR3 is TGCGCCAGCAGCTTGGCCTCTAGCGGGGGGGCTGATGAGCAGTTCTTC.

This chain links TRBV15 with TRBJ2-3; TRBD2 agrees at 7 bases. The CDR3 totals 15 residues. Germline trimming cut 6 bases from V and 3 bases from J; bases unmatched to any gene: 9. Looked up from germline, CDR1 is LNHNV and CDR2 is YYDKDF (reference sequence). For the CDR3, the DNA is TGTGCCACCAGGCCCGGGACGGGGGGTACAGATACGCAGTATTTT. Its protein product is CATRPGTGGTDTQYF.

In its sample, this clone was seen a few times. This rearrangement joins TRBV27 to TRBJ1-5, with a tentative D call TRBD1 (5 bases). CDR1 and CDR2 from the germline V gene are MNHEY and SMNVEV (reference sequence). This CDR3 has 13 residues. V lost 3 bases to trimming and J lost 5 bases, with 8 bases between them. DNA for the CDR3: TGTGCCAGCAGTTTGACAGATTATCAGCCCCAGCATTTT. It specifies CASSLTDYQPQHF.

The chain recombines TRBV7-3 with TRBJ2-2; 14 positions match TRBD2. The CDR3 length is 14 residues. Germline V CDR1 and CDR2: SGHTA, FQGTGA. The trim removed 9 bases at V and 8 bases at J, leaving 5 bases unmatched. CDR3 coding DNA: TGTGCCAGTAGGGGACTAGCGGGAGCTGGGGAGCTGTTTTTT. The encoded protein is CASRGLAGAGELFF.

The CDR3 bases are TGTGCCAGCAGTCCCATGCCCCCGGACGCTCTTTCCCTGAGGACCGGGGAGCTGTTTTTT. Protein product: CASSPMPPDALSLRTGELFF. J is TRBJ2-2 and V is TRBV28; D uncertain. Germline V gene lookup returns CDR1 MDHEN and CDR2 SYDVKM. V dropped 5 bases and J dropped 5 bases, with 30 bases sitting between them. The CDR3 spans 20 residues.

The J gene is TRBJ2-4, the V gene TRBV18, with D possibly being TRBD1 (5 bases). CDR1 KGHSH and CDR2 LQKENI come from the germline V gene. CDR3 length: 15 amino acids. Trimming took off 3 bases at V and 3 bases at J, with 12 bases between the two ends. CDR3 nucleotides: TGTGCCAGCTCACCCTCCCAGGGTGTCAAAAACATTCAGTACTTC. This encodes CASSPSQGVKNIQYF.

This clone came up a few times. The chain links TRBV30 to TRBJ1-1; D is uncertain. Trimming took 3 bases from V and 9 from J, leaving 17 bases between them. The CDR3 is 13 amino acids. The V gene's germline CDR1 is GTSNPN and CDR2 SVGIG (reference sequence). CDR3 in amino acids: CAWRPGGEGKAFF. CDR3 DNA sequence: TGTGCCTGGAGACCGGGTGGGGAGGGAAAAGCTTTCTTT.

The rearrangement joins TRBV25-1 to TRBJ2-5, with TRBD1 as a possible D gene (5 bases). CDR1 MGHDK and CDR2 SYGVNS come from the germline V gene. This CDR3 has 16 amino acids. The V gene lost 4 bases and the J gene lost 1 base, with 16 bases spanning the gap. This CDR3 is CASSATQAQAQETQYF. The DNA for the CDR3 is TGTGCCAGCAGTGCCACACAGGCGCAGGCCCAAGAGACCCAGTACTTC.

V is TRBV4-2 and J is TRBJ2-3; TRBD2 matches 7 bases. The CDR3 contains 17 residues. CDR1 is LGHNA, CDR2 YNFKEQ, per germline. V lost 0 bases, J lost 3 bases, and 9 bases stayed unmatched. For the CDR3, the DNA is TGTGCCAGCAGCCAAGATCCACGGGGCGGGGGAACAGATACGCAGTATTTT. It yields the protein CASSQDPRGGGTDTQYF.

This clone was found a few times. The DNA for the CDR3 is TGTGCCTGGAGTGTAGTGGGCACAACAAATTCACCCCTCCACTTT. It translates to CAWSVVGTTNSPLHF. The chain is built from TRBV30 and TRBJ1-6; D remains unclear. V lost 0 bases to trimming and J lost 7 bases, with 13 bases between them. The CDR3 has 15 residues. Looked up from germline, CDR1 is GTSNPN and CDR2 is SVGIG (reference sequence).